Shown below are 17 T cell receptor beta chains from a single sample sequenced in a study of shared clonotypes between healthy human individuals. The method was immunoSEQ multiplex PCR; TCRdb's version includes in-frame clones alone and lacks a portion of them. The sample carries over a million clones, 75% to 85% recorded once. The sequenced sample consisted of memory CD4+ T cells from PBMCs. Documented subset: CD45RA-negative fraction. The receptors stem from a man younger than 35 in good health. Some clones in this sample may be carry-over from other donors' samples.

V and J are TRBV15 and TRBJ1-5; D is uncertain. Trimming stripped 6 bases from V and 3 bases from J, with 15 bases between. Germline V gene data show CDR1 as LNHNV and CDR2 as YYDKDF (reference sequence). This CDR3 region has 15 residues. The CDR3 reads CATRYVGVVNQPQHF. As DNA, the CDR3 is TGTGCCACCAGATACGTTGGAGTAGTCAATCAGCCCCAGCATTTT.

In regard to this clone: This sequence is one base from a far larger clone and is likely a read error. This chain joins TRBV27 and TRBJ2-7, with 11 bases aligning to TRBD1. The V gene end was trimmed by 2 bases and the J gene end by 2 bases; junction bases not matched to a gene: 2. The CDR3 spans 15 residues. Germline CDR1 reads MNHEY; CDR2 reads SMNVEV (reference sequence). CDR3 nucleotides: TGTGCCAGCAGTTTACCGGGACAGGGGGCCTACGAGCAGTACTTC. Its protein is CASSLPGQGAYEQYF.

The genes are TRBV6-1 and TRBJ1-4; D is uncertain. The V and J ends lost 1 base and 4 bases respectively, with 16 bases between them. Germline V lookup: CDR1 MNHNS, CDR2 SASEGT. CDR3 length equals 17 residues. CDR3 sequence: CASSEDVSGGNNEKLFF. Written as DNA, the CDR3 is TGTGCCAGCAGTGAAGACGTATCGGGTGGGAATAATGAAAAACTGTTTTTT.

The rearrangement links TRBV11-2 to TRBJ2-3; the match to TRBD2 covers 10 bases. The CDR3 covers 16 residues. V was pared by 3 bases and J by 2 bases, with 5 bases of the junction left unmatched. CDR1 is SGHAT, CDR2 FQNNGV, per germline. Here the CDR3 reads CASSFTAGGYTDTQYF. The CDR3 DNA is TGTGCCAGCAGCTTTACAGCGGGAGGGTACACAGATACGCAGTATTTT.

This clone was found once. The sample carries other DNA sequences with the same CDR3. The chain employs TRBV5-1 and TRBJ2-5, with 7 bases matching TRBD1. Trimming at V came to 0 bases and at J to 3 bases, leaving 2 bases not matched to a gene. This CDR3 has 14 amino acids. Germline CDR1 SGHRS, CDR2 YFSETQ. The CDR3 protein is CASSLGTGEETQYF. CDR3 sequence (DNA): TGCGCCAGCAGCTTGGGCACAGGGGAAGAGACCCAGTACTTC.

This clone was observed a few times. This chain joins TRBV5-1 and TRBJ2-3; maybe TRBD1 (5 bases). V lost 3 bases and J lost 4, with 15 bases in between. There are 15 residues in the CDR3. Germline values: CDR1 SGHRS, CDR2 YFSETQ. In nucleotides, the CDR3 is TGCGCCAGCAGCTCCGCCAGGGTGGGTGCAGATACGCAGTATTTT. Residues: CASSSARVGADTQYF.

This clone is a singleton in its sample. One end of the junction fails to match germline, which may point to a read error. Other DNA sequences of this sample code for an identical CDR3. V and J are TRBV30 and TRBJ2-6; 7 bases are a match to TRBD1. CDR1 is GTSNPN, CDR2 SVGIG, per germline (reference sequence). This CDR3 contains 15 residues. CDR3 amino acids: CAWSKGGSGANVLTF. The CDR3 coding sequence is TGTGCCTGGAGTAAAGGGGGCTCTGGGGCCAACGTCCTGACCTTC.

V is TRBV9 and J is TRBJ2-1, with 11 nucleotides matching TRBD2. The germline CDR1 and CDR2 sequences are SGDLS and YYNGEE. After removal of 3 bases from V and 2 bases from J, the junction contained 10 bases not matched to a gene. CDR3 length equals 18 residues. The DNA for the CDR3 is TGTGCCAGCAGCGGGGGGACTAGCGGTTGGGAAGCCTACAATGAGCAGTTCTTC. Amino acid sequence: CASSGGTSGWEAYNEQFF.

In nucleotides, the CDR3 is TGTGCCAGTACCCCTACAGGGGCCAACGTCCTGACTTTC. Translated, it gives CASTPTGANVLTF. The chain recombines TRBV19 with TRBJ2-6, with D uncertain. CDR1 is LNHDA, CDR2 SQIVND, per germline (reference sequence). V was shortened by 7 bases and J by 4 bases, with 8 bases between the two germline ends. CDR3 size: 13 residues.

The chain's CDR3 is CASSQARFPNTGELFF. Written as DNA, the CDR3 is TGCGCCAGCAGCCAGGCAAGGTTCCCGAACACCGGGGAGCTGTTTTTT. The V gene is TRBV4-3, the J gene TRBJ2-2; D is undetermined. The CDR3 loop spans 16 amino acids. CDR1 is LGHNA, CDR2 YSLEER, per germline. V lost 3 bases and J 0 bases, leaving 11 bases between the germline ends.

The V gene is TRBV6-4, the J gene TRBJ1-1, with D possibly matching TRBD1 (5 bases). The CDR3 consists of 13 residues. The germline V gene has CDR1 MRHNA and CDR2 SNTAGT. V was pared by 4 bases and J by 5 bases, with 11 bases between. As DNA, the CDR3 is TGTGCCAGCAGTGCCGGGGCGCGTACTGAAGCTTTCTTT. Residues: CASSAGARTEAFF.

The CDR3 spells CASSPGQGQSPYGYTF. In DNA, the CDR3 is TGCGCCAGCAGCCCAGGACAGGGACAAAGCCCCTATGGCTACACCTTC. The chain combines TRBV5-1 with TRBJ1-2; 8 positions match TRBD1. Germline CDR1 and CDR2: SGHRS and YFSETQ. There are 16 residues in the CDR3. With V trimmed by 4 bases and J by 4 bases, 12 bases remained unmatched.

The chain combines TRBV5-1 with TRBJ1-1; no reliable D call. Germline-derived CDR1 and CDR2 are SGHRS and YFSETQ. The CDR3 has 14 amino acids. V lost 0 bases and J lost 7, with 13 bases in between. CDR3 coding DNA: TGCGCCAGCAGCTTGGCTGTGACAACCGGTGAAGCTTTCTTT. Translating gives CASSLAVTTGEAFF.

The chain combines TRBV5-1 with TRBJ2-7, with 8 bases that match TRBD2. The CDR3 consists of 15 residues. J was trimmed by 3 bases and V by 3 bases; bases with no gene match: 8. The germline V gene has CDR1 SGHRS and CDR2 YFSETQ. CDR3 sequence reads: CASSSGAGGIYEQYF. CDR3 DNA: TGCGCCAGCAGCTCTGGGGCGGGAGGAATCTACGAGCAGTACTTC. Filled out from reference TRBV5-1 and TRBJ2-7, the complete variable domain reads KAGVTQTPRYLIKTRGQQVTLSCSPISGHRSVSWYQQTPGQGLQFLFEYFSETQRNKGNFPGRFSGRQFSNSRSEMNVSTLELGDSALYLCASSSGAGGIYEQYFGPGTRLTVT.

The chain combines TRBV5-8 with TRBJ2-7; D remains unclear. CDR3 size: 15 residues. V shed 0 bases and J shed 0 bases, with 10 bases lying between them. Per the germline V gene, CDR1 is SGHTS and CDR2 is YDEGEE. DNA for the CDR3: TGTGCCAGCAGCTTGGGAAGCGTACGCTCCTACGAGCAGTACTTC. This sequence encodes CASSLGSVRSYEQYF.

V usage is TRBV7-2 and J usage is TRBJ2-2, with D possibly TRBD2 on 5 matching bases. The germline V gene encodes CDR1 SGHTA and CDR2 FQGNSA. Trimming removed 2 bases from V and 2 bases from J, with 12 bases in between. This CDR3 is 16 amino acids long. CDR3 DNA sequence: TGTGCCAGCAGCTTACGAGGGAACCGAAACACCGGGGAGCTGTTTTTT. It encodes CASSLRGNRNTGELFF.

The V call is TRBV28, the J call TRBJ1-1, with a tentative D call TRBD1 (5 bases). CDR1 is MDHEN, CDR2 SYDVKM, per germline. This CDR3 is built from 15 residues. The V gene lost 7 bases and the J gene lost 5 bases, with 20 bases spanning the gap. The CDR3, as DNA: TGTGCCAGCACCTCTTCTCGGGGCCGAAGGACTGAAGCTTTCTTT. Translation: CASTSSRGRRTEAFF. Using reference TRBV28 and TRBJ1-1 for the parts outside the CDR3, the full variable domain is DVKVTQSSRYLVKRTGEKVFLECVQDMDHENMFWYRQDPGLGLRLIYFSYDVKMKEKGDIPEGYSVSREKKERFSLILESASTNQTSMYLCASTSSRGRRTEAFFGQGTRLTVV.